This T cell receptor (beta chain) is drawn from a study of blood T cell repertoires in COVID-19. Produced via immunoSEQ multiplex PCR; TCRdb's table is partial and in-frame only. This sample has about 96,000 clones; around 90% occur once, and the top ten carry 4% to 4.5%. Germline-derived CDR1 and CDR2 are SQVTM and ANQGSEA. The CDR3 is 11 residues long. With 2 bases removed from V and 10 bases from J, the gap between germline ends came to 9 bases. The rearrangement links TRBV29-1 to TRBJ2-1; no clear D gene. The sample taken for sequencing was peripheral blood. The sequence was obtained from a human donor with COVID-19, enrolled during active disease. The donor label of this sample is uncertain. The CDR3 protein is CSVEPAREQFF. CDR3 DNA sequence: TGCAGCGTTGAACCCGCTCGGGAGCAGTTCTTC.